A single T cell receptor (beta chain) is shown here with its context. Its antigen is unknown. This sample stems from a study of tumor-infiltrating lymphocytes in localized non-small cell lung cancer. The overall study: Several tumor histologies, both smoking statuses, and some post-neoadjuvant chemotherapy samples were included.

Trimming cost V 5 bases and J 5 bases, with 15 bases left between them. Per the germline V gene, CDR1 is MNHEY and CDR2 is SMNVEV (reference sequence). The CDR3 totals 14 residues. This table comes from immunoSEQ multiplex PCR, and its TCRdb copy is limited to in-frame clones, with some not included. The sample has roughly 8,500 clones, about four fifths seen once. Whole-study results and caveats: Higher tumor T cell infiltration than in uninvolved lung was supported by TCRbeta sequencing. Different pieces of the same tissue were used for each assay.

This TCR derives from a human donor with non-small cell lung cancer. The chain is built from TRBV27 and TRBJ1-1, with D perhaps matching TRBD1 (6 bases). The sequenced sample was uninvolved lung tissue not adjacent to the tumor. The CDR3 nucleotides read TGTGCCAGCAGTAAATCAAGAGGGGGTACTGAAGCTTTCTTT. It is translated as CASSKSRGGTEAFF.